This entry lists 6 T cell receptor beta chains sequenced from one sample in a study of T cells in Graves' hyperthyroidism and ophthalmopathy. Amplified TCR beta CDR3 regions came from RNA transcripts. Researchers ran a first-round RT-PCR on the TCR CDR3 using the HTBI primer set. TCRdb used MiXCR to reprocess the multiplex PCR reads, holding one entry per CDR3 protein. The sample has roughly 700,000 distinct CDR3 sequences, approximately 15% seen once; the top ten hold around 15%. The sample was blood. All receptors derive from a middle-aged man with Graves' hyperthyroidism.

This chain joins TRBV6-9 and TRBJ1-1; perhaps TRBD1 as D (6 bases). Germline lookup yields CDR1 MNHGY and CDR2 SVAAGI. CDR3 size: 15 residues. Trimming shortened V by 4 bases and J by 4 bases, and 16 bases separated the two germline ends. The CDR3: CASSCDDRSRTEAFF. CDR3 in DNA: TGTGCCAGCAGTTGCGATGACAGGTCCCGCACTGAAGCTTTCTTT.

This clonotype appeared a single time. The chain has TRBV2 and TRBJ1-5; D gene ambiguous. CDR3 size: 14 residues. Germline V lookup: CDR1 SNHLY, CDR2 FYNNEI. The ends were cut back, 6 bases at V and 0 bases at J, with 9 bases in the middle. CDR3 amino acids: CASSSYGSNQPQHF. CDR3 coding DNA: TGTGCCAGCAGCTCATACGGTAGCAATCAGCCCCAGCATTTT.

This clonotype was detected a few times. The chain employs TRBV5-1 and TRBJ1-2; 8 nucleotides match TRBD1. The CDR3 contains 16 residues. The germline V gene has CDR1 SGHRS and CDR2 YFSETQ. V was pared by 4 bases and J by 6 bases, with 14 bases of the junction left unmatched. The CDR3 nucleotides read TGCGCCAGCAGCACTACCGGGACAGGCCGTACTCATGGCTACACCTTC. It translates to CASSTTGTGRTHGYTF.

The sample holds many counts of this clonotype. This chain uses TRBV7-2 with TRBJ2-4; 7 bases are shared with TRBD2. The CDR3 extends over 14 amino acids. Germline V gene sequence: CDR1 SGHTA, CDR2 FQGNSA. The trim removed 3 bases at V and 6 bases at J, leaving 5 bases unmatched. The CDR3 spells CASSFGGRGNIQYF. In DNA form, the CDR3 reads TGTGCCAGCAGCTTCGGGGGGAGGGGAAACATTCAGTACTTC.

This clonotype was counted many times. This CDR3 is CASGKVRGRTYNEQFF. As DNA, the CDR3 is TGTGCCAGCGGAAAGGTACGCGGGAGGACCTACAATGAGCAGTTCTTC. The V and J genes are TRBV7-9 and TRBJ2-1; the match to TRBD2 covers 8 bases. The CDR3 covers 16 residues. The V gene end was trimmed by 8 bases and the J gene end by 2 bases; junction bases not matched to a gene: 11. Per the germline V gene, CDR1 is SEHNR and CDR2 is FQNEAQ (reference sequence).

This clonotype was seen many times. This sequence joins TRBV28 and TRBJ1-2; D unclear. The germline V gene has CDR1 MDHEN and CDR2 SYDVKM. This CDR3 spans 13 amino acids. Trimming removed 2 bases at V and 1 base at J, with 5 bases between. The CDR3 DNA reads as TGTGCCAGCAGTTTAGCTGTTAACTATGGCTACACCTTC. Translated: CASSLAVNYGYTF.